The clone carrying this T cell receptor (beta chain) was seen once. Its antigen is as yet unknown. This sample is part of a study of shared clonotypes between healthy human individuals. Study in general: Per donor, three plates held CD4 naive cells, three held CD4 memory, two held CD8 naive and one held CD8 memory.

The CDR3 runs 15 residues. V gave up 1 base and J gave up 5 bases, with 12 bases separating them. CDR1 and CDR2 (germline): MGHRA, YSYEKL. Study-wide points: Roughly 5% of naive CD4 clonotypes were shared across several donors.

CD45RO-negative, CCR7-positively selected cells formed the naive CD8 fraction, excluding terminally differentiated effector memory CD45RA+ cells. For each subset, genomic DNA was distributed in equal portions over several immunoSEQ plates. Per the study methods: Without quality scores, immunoSEQ junctional reads could not be filtered like full-length reads. Generated by immunoSEQ multiplex PCR, the TCRdb table keeps only in-frame clones and is missing some. The V and J calls and clone size come from that table; D and trimming were worked out from the DNA. The sample comprises about 2.1 million clones, 93% of which are singletons, and over 1.5% rests with the top ten.

This TCR derives from a man in his late teens or twenties in good health. Some clones in this sample may be carry-over from other donors' samples. The chain has TRBV4-1 and TRBJ2-1; D remains unclear. Input material: naive CD8+ T cells from PBMCs. CDR3 DNA sequence: TGCGCCAGCAGCCAAGCCGTAAAAGTTAACAATGAGCAGTTCTTC. Protein sequence: CASSQAVKVNNEQFF.